This TCR beta chain emerged from a study of technical replicates of blood from several donors. The assay was immunoSEQ multiplex PCR, and TCRdb's table has in-frame clones only and misses some. The data show around 80,000 clones, with around 90% seen just once and 0.3% to 0.45% held by the top ten. Germline lookup yields CDR1 MGHRA and CDR2 YSYEKL. The CDR3 is 15 residues long. V was clipped by 4 bases and J by 6 bases; unmatched bases: 10. This clone was picked up one time. The chain employs TRBV4-1 and TRBJ2-5; 8 nucleotides line up with TRBD1. Sequencing used T cells isolated from PBMCs. The TCR sequence derives from a human donor in good health. DNA for the CDR3: TGCGCCAGCAGCCTGCTGGACAGGGACATGCAGACCCAGTACTTC. The encoded protein is CASSLLDRDMQTQYF.